Listed below are T cell receptor beta chains from one sample, sequenced in a study of T and B cells in COVID-19 patients. One entry per CDR3 protein, called by TCRdb with MiXCR from the multiplex PCR reads. Altogether some 4,000 distinct CDR3 sequences are present, more than 20% being singletons, with the ten largest covering under 30%. Specimen: blood. These receptors came from a human donor with active COVID-19. Each CDR3 is given with its conserved first and last residue. The D gene is left open where the match is weak. A clone size is listed for some rows: how often the clone was seen (once, few, many), or a class if it is expanded.

D: -
J: TRBJ2-3
size: medium-sized
length: 16
V: TRBV5-6
CDR3: CASSSRTYWGTDTQYF
DNA: TGTGCCAGCAGCTCCCGGACCTATTGGGGCACAGATACGCAGTATTTT

D: TRBD1
J: TRBJ2-3
size: -
length: 15
V: TRBV27
CDR3: CASSWGQGAKDTQYF
DNA: TGTGCCAGCAGTTGGGGACAGGGGGCGAAGGATACGCAGTATTTT

D: TRBD1
J: TRBJ2-1
size: -
length: 14
V: TRBV7-3
CDR3: CASRSTGGRNEQFF
DNA: TGTGCCAGCAGGTCGACAGGGGGCAGGAATGAGCAGTTCTTC

D: TRBD2
J: TRBJ2-1
size: many
length: 15
V: TRBV7-6
CDR3: CASSFTSGSLDEQFF
DNA: TGTGCCAGCAGCTTCACTAGCGGGAGTTTAGATGAGCAGTTCTTC

D: -
J: TRBJ1-5
size: few
length: 15
V: TRBV12-3/TRBV12-4
CDR3: CASSLGGQRDQPQHF
DNA: TGTGCCAGCAGTTTAGGGGGCCAGCGAGATCAGCCCCAGCATTTT

D: -
J: TRBJ2-7
size: medium-sized
length: 12
V: TRBV29-1
CDR3: CSVEVSVGIKYF
DNA: TGCAGCGTTGAAGTTTCAGTGGGGATAAAGTACTTC

D: TRBD2
J: TRBJ2-1
size: medium-sized
length: 14
V: TRBV6-5
CDR3: CATQPGLAGIEQFF
DNA: TGTGCCACCCAACCGGGACTAGCGGGAATTGAGCAGTTCTTC

D: -
J: TRBJ2-2
size: medium-sized
length: 15
V: TRBV27
CDR3: CASSPGWGNTGELFF
DNA: TGTGCCAGCAGCCCAGGGTGGGGGAACACCGGGGAGCTGTTTTTT

D: -
J: TRBJ2-7
size: medium-sized
length: 11
V: TRBV5-6
CDR3: CASSLKYEQYF
DNA: TGTGCCAGCAGCTTGAAATACGAGCAGTACTTC

D: -
J: TRBJ1-4
size: medium-sized
length: 14
V: TRBV5-1
CDR3: CASSVDSNNEKLFF
DNA: TGCGCCAGCAGCGTGGACAGCAATAATGAAAAACTGTTTTTT

D: -
J: TRBJ2-3
size: many
length: 15
V: TRBV12-3/TRBV12-4
CDR3: CASSEGPPITDTQYF
DNA: TGTGCCAGCAGTGAGGGACCCCCGATCACAGATACGCAGTATTTT